The rows below give T cell receptor beta chains drawn from one sample of a study of cytomegalovirus exposure and HLA in healthy donors. Sequencing used immunoSEQ multiplex PCR; TCRdb keeps in-frame clones, though not all of them. The sample includes about 120,000 clones, about three fifths seen only once; the top ten take 9% to 10%. Sequenced input: PBMCs. These TCRs come from a man in his forties or fifties in good health and CMV-seropositive. CDR3s include the opening cysteine and the closing phenylalanine or tryptophan. D genes are given only for firm matches. Clone size is given for some rows only: seen once, a few or many times, or a class if the clone is expanded.

d_gene: NA
v_gene: TRBV7-9
j_gene: TRBJ2-2
abundance: NA
CDR3nt: TGTGCCAGCAGCTTTTGGGCGGAGGCCGGGGAGCTGTTTTTT
CDR3aa: CASSFWAEAGELFF

d_gene: TRBD2
v_gene: TRBV29-1
j_gene: TRBJ2-3
abundance: few
CDR3nt: TGCAGCGCCAGGAGACTAGCGGGATCTGAAGATACGCAGTATTTT
CDR3aa: CSARRLAGSEDTQYF

d_gene: TRBD1
v_gene: TRBV25-1
j_gene: TRBJ1-4
abundance: NA
CDR3nt: TGTGCCAGCAGTGAGCTGACAGGGAAAGAAAGTGAAAAACTGTTTTTT
CDR3aa: CASSELTGKESEKLFF

d_gene: NA
v_gene: TRBV12-5
j_gene: TRBJ1-3
abundance: few
CDR3nt: TGTGCTAGTGGAGTCCAACAGGGTTTTCTCTCTGGAAACACCATATATTTT
CDR3aa: CASGVQQGFLSGNTIYF

d_gene: NA
v_gene: TRBV28
j_gene: TRBJ1-1
abundance: NA
CDR3nt: TGTGCCAGCGCCCCCTACTGGCGGGGGAACACTGAAGCTTTCTTT
CDR3aa: CASAPYWRGNTEAFF

d_gene: NA
v_gene: TRBV7-9
j_gene: TRBJ2-5
abundance: NA
CDR3nt: TGTGCCAGCACCCGGGGAGAGACCCAGTACTTC
CDR3aa: CASTRGETQYF

d_gene: TRBD1
v_gene: TRBV11-2
j_gene: TRBJ1-4
abundance: NA
CDR3nt: TGTGCCAGCAGCCGGTCACGACAGGGTGTGCAGGAAAAACTGTTTTTT
CDR3aa: CASSRSRQGVQEKLFF

d_gene: TRBD2
v_gene: TRBV4-3
j_gene: TRBJ2-7
abundance: NA
CDR3nt: TGCGCCAGCAGCCAAGGGAGCGGGAGGTACGAGCAGTACTTC
CDR3aa: CASSQGSGRYEQYF

d_gene: NA
v_gene: TRBV2
j_gene: TRBJ2-3
abundance: NA
CDR3nt: TGTGCCAGCAGGGAGAATACAGATACGCAGTATTTT
CDR3aa: CASRENTDTQYF

d_gene: TRBD1
v_gene: TRBV5-8
j_gene: TRBJ2-7
abundance: NA
CDR3nt: TGTGCCAGCAGCGAATGGACAGGCCTACACTACGAGCAGTACTTC
CDR3aa: CASSEWTGLHYEQYF

d_gene: NA
v_gene: TRBV19
j_gene: TRBJ1-2
abundance: once
CDR3nt: TGTGCCAGTACCCGAGCGGGGTCTAACTATGGCTACACCTTC
CDR3aa: CASTRAGSNYGYTF

d_gene: TRBD1
v_gene: TRBV5-1
j_gene: TRBJ2-7
abundance: NA
CDR3nt: TGCGCCAGCAGCTCCACAGGGGGTAGTGTGTGGGAGCAGTACTTC
CDR3aa: CASSSTGGSVWEQYF

d_gene: NA
v_gene: TRBV19
j_gene: TRBJ1-1
abundance: few
CDR3nt: TGTGCCACCAGGTGGGGAGTGAACACTGAAGCTTTCTTT
CDR3aa: CATRWGVNTEAFF

d_gene: TRBD2
v_gene: TRBV5-6
j_gene: TRBJ2-5
abundance: once
CDR3nt: TGTGCCAGCAGCTCCCTGGGTCGAGCGGGGAAAGAGACCCAGTACTTC
CDR3aa: CASSSLGRAGKETQYF

d_gene: NA
v_gene: TRBV29-1
j_gene: TRBJ2-2
abundance: NA
CDR3nt: TGCAGCGTTGTTGGGCAGATGTCAACCGGGGAGCTGTTTTTT
CDR3aa: CSVVGQMSTGELFF

d_gene: TRBD2
v_gene: TRBV28
j_gene: TRBJ2-3
abundance: NA
CDR3nt: TGTGCCAGCAGTTTCCCACCTAGCGGGAGAACAGATACGCAGTATTTT
CDR3aa: CASSFPPSGRTDTQYF

d_gene: NA
v_gene: TRBV4-2
j_gene: TRBJ1-1
abundance: NA
CDR3nt: TGTGCCAGCAGCCATCCAAACCCCAGGGGCTACACTGAAGCTTTCTTT
CDR3aa: CASSHPNPRGYTEAFF

d_gene: NA
v_gene: TRBV7-9
j_gene: TRBJ1-2
abundance: once
CDR3nt: TGTGCCAGCACCCCGGGGGGAAACTATGGCTACACCTTC
CDR3aa: CASTPGGNYGYTF

d_gene: TRBD1
v_gene: TRBV4-2
j_gene: TRBJ1-4
abundance: NA
CDR3nt: TGTGCCAGCAGCCAAGAAAGTCAGCAGGGGGCGGGATATGCAACTAATGAAAAACTGTTTTTT
CDR3aa: CASSQESQQGAGYATNEKLFF

d_gene: NA
v_gene: TRBV2
j_gene: TRBJ1-6
abundance: few
CDR3nt: TGTGCCAGCAGTGCCCACGAGCAGGGTCTGACACCCCTCCACTTT
CDR3aa: CASSAHEQGLTPLHF

d_gene: TRBD1
v_gene: TRBV4-3
j_gene: TRBJ2-2
abundance: NA
CDR3nt: TGCGCCAGCAGCCAAGGTCCTCTGGGGACAGGGGAAAACACCGGGGAGCTGTTTTTT
CDR3aa: CASSQGPLGTGENTGELFF

d_gene: TRBD2
v_gene: TRBV29-1
j_gene: TRBJ2-1
abundance: few
CDR3nt: TGCAGCGTTGATAGAGTTGGGGCGGGGGGCTCCTACAATGAGCAGTTCTTC
CDR3aa: CSVDRVGAGGSYNEQFF

d_gene: TRBD1
v_gene: TRBV5-1
j_gene: TRBJ2-5
abundance: NA
CDR3nt: TGCGCCAGCAGCGGGGGACAGGGGGCGGAGGAGACCCAGTACTTC
CDR3aa: CASSGGQGAEETQYF

d_gene: NA
v_gene: TRBV6-5
j_gene: TRBJ2-7
abundance: NA
CDR3nt: TGTGCCAGCAGTTACTCTTCAGGGTTAACCTACGAGCAGTACTTC
CDR3aa: CASSYSSGLTYEQYF

d_gene: NA
v_gene: TRBV10-3
j_gene: TRBJ2-2
abundance: once
CDR3nt: TGTGCCATCGGTCCTAGGGGGACCAACACCGGGGAGCTGTTTTTT
CDR3aa: CAIGPRGTNTGELFF

d_gene: NA
v_gene: TRBV6-6
j_gene: TRBJ2-6
abundance: NA
CDR3nt: TGTGCCAGCAGTTACGCGGTGGCAGGGGCCAACGTCCTGACTTTC
CDR3aa: CASSYAVAGANVLTF

d_gene: NA
v_gene: TRBV5-5
j_gene: TRBJ2-2
abundance: NA
CDR3nt: TGTGCCAGCAGCCCGGGGAGCGTCACCGGGGAGCTGTTTTTT
CDR3aa: CASSPGSVTGELFF

d_gene: TRBD1
v_gene: TRBV9
j_gene: TRBJ2-2
abundance: NA
CDR3nt: TGTGCCAGCAGCGTAGCTACTGGGACAGATAACACCGGGGAGCTGTTTTTT
CDR3aa: CASSVATGTDNTGELFF

d_gene: TRBD2
v_gene: TRBV4-3
j_gene: TRBJ2-1
abundance: NA
CDR3nt: TGCGCCAGCAGCCAAGAATTAGCGGGGATAGGGAATGAGCAGTTCTTC
CDR3aa: CASSQELAGIGNEQFF

d_gene: NA
v_gene: TRBV7-3
j_gene: TRBJ1-5
abundance: few
CDR3nt: TGTGCCAGCAGCTTAGAGCGGGGGACAAGCAGCAATCAGCCCCAGCATTTT
CDR3aa: CASSLERGTSSNQPQHF

d_gene: NA
v_gene: TRBV7-9
j_gene: TRBJ2-7
abundance: NA
CDR3nt: TGTGCCAGCAGCCAGCTAGGGGCAAGAGAGCAGTACTTC
CDR3aa: CASSQLGAREQYF

d_gene: NA
v_gene: TRBV4-2
j_gene: TRBJ2-3
abundance: NA
CDR3nt: TGTGCCAGCAGCCACCGGGACTGGGGGTCGAAGGATACGCAGTATTTT
CDR3aa: CASSHRDWGSKDTQYF

d_gene: TRBD2
v_gene: TRBV18
j_gene: TRBJ2-3
abundance: few
CDR3nt: TGTGCCAGCTCAGAACTAGCGGGAGTCTCGGGAACAGATACGCAGTATTTT
CDR3aa: CASSELAGVSGTDTQYF

d_gene: TRBD1
v_gene: TRBV4-2
j_gene: TRBJ1-5
abundance: NA
CDR3nt: TGTGCCAGCAGCCAAGAGTTCAAGGGGGCTCAGCCCCGGCATTTT
CDR3aa: CASSQEFKGAQPRHF

d_gene: NA
v_gene: TRBV7-2
j_gene: TRBJ1-5
abundance: NA
CDR3nt: TGTGCCAGCAGCTTAGTACTCAGCAATCAGCCCCAGCATTTT
CDR3aa: CASSLVLSNQPQHF

d_gene: NA
v_gene: TRBV25-1
j_gene: TRBJ1-1
abundance: NA
CDR3nt: TGTGCCAGCAGTGAATGGGGCGGCACTGAAGCTTTCTTT
CDR3aa: CASSEWGGTEAFF

d_gene: NA
v_gene: TRBV6-5
j_gene: TRBJ2-1
abundance: NA
CDR3nt: TGTGCCAGCAGTCCCCCGGGCGGGGCGCAGTTCTTC
CDR3aa: CASSPPGGAQFF

d_gene: TRBD1
v_gene: TRBV29-1
j_gene: TRBJ1-5
abundance: NA
CDR3nt: TGCAGCGTTGCCACAGGGGGCGTGAATCAGCCCCAGCATTTT
CDR3aa: CSVATGGVNQPQHF

d_gene: TRBD1
v_gene: TRBV6-4
j_gene: TRBJ2-1
abundance: NA
CDR3nt: TGTGCCAGCAGTGAAACGGGCGAGGGGGCGCAGTTCTTC
CDR3aa: CASSETGEGAQFF

d_gene: NA
v_gene: TRBV6-5
j_gene: TRBJ2-7
abundance: NA
CDR3nt: TGTGCCAGCAGTTACTCGGCGGTGCGGTCCTACGAGCAGTACTTC
CDR3aa: CASSYSAVRSYEQYF

d_gene: TRBD1
v_gene: TRBV9
j_gene: TRBJ2-5
abundance: NA
CDR3nt: TGTGCCAGCAACAGTTGGGACAGGGGTAGCGAGACCCAGTACTTC
CDR3aa: CASNSWDRGSETQYF

d_gene: TRBD2
v_gene: TRBV20-1
j_gene: TRBJ2-5
abundance: once
CDR3nt: TGCAGTGCCATAGCGGGGGAGACCCAGTACTTC
CDR3aa: CSAIAGETQYF

d_gene: TRBD1
v_gene: TRBV4-1
j_gene: TRBJ1-5
abundance: NA
CDR3nt: TGCGCCAGCAGCCAGGGACAGGGGGCCGGGATGAGCAATCAGCCCCAGCATTTT
CDR3aa: CASSQGQGAGMSNQPQHF

d_gene: TRBD1
v_gene: TRBV7-2
j_gene: TRBJ1-3
abundance: NA
CDR3nt: TGTGCCAGCAGCTTCGACAGGGGACAAAGGGGCTCTGGAAACACCATATATTTT
CDR3aa: CASSFDRGQRGSGNTIYF

d_gene: TRBD1
v_gene: TRBV9
j_gene: TRBJ2-1
abundance: NA
CDR3nt: TGTGCCAGCAGCGTGAGGGGGCCTAATGAGCAGTTCTTC
CDR3aa: CASSVRGPNEQFF

d_gene: NA
v_gene: TRBV7-3
j_gene: TRBJ2-7
abundance: NA
CDR3nt: TGTGCCAGCAGCATCTCCCCGCAGGGCAGCTCCTACGAGCAGTACTTC
CDR3aa: CASSISPQGSSYEQYF

d_gene: NA
v_gene: TRBV19
j_gene: TRBJ2-7
abundance: few
CDR3nt: TGTGCCAGTAGTATAGGTGCTATCTACGAGCAGTACTTC
CDR3aa: CASSIGAIYEQYF

d_gene: TRBD2
v_gene: TRBV10-3
j_gene: TRBJ2-3
abundance: NA
CDR3nt: TGTGCCATCAGAGTTGGACTAGCGGTCACAGATACGCAGTATTTT
CDR3aa: CAIRVGLAVTDTQYF